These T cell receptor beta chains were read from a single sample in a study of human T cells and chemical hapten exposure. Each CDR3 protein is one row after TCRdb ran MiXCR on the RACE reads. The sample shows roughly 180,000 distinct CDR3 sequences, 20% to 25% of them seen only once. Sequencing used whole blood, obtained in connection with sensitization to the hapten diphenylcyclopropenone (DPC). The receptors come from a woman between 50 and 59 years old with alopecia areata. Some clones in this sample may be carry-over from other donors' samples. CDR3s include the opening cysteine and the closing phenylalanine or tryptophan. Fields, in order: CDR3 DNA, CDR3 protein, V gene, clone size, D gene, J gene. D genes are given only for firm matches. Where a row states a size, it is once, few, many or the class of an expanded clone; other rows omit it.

TGCAGTGCTCTATCGAGGGGGACTAACTACGAGCAGTACTTC | CSALSRGTNYEQYF | TRBV20-1 | - | - | TRBJ2-7
TGCAGTGCTCTTACCGGGCCGCCACCCTACGAGCAGTACTTC | CSALTGPPPYEQYF | TRBV20-1 | few | - | TRBJ2-7
TGCAGTGCTAGGTCCGGTCCGTCCTACGAGCAGTACTTC | CSARSGPSYEQYF | TRBV20-1 | many | - | TRBJ2-7
TGCAGTGCTAGAGATGGCCCCTCAGGGGCGGTCGGAAACACCATATATTTT | CSARDGPSGAVGNTIYF | TRBV20-1 | few | - | TRBJ1-3
TGTGCTAGTGGCTCCCTAGCGGGCAATGAGCAGTTCTTC | CASGSLAGNEQFF | TRBV12-5 | - | TRBD2 | TRBJ2-1
TGTGCCAGCAGTCTCCACCGACAGGGCTATGACTATGGCTACACCTTC | CASSLHRQGYDYGYTF | TRBV6-5 | few | TRBD1 | TRBJ1-2
TGTGCCAGCTCACCCGGCCTTGAGGCTTTCTTT | CASSPGLEAFF | TRBV18 | - | - | TRBJ1-1
TGTGCCAGCAGCTTAGTTTGGACAGGGAACACTGAAGCTTTCTTT | CASSLVWTGNTEAFF | TRBV7-8 | - | TRBD1 | TRBJ1-1
TGTGCCAGCAGCCCCCTGCAGGGGGTGAGAGCTGAAGCTTTCTTT | CASSPLQGVRAEAFF | TRBV5-4 | few | TRBD1 | TRBJ1-1
TGTGCCAGCAGTGGGAAATCTAGGGGCGAGCAGTACTTC | CASSGKSRGEQYF | TRBV6-5 | few | - | TRBJ2-7
TGTGCCAGCAGCCCCCAAGGGGGCGGCATAGATACGCAGTATTTT | CASSPQGGGIDTQYF | TRBV7-8 | once | TRBD1 | TRBJ2-3
TGTGCCAGCAGCTCCTGGACTAGCGGGAACTACAATGAGCAGTTCTTC | CASSSWTSGNYNEQFF | TRBV11-2 | - | TRBD2 | TRBJ2-1
TGTGCCAGCAGCTTAGACAGCTCTGGGGCCAACGTCCTGACTTTC | CASSLDSSGANVLTF | TRBV11-3 | many | - | TRBJ2-6
TGCAGCGTTGAGGTTTCTAGAGAGACCCAGTACTTC | CSVEVSRETQYF | TRBV29-1 | few | - | TRBJ2-5
TGCAGCGTTGCCTTAGGCGGGAGGGCCAGGGGTGAGCAGTTCTTC | CSVALGGRARGEQFF | TRBV29-1 | - | TRBD2 | TRBJ2-1
TGCAGCGTTGGGGACAGACCCTACGAGCAGTACTTC | CSVGDRPYEQYF | TRBV29-1 | few | TRBD1 | TRBJ2-7
TGCAGTGCTAGCGCCAGGGGGCGCCCCGGGGAGCTGTTTTTT | CSASARGRPGELFF | TRBV20-1 | - | TRBD1 | TRBJ2-2
TGTGCCAGTAGGGAAAGTGGTGCGCAATACGAGCAGTACTTC | CASRESGAQYEQYF | TRBV19 | - | - | TRBJ2-7
TGTGCCAGCAGCTCCGACAGGACCAACTATGGCTACACCTTC | CASSSDRTNYGYTF | TRBV11-2 | few | - | TRBJ1-2
TGTGCCAGTAGTGGGGACAGTCAAGAGACCCAGTACTTC | CASSGDSQETQYF | TRBV19 | few | TRBD1 | TRBJ2-5
TGTGCCAGTAGTATATCAGGCCCCTACGAGCAGTACTTC | CASSISGPYEQYF | TRBV19 | - | - | TRBJ2-7
TGCAGCGTTGAAGCGGGACAGGGCCACAATGAGCAGTTCTTC | CSVEAGQGHNEQFF | TRBV29-1 | - | TRBD1 | TRBJ2-1
TGTGCCAGCAGCCCCCGGGTGGCCAGGGTTAGCTCCTACGAGCAGTACTTC | CASSPRVARVSSYEQYF | TRBV11-2 | few | - | TRBJ2-7
TGCGCCAGCAGTCAGCAGGGGGCGATGAACACTGAAGCTTTCTTT | CASSQQGAMNTEAFF | TRBV23-1 | many | TRBD1 | TRBJ1-1
TGTGCCAGCAGTCCCCGGACAGTATCAGATACGCAGTATTTT | CASSPRTVSDTQYF | TRBV7-2 | - | - | TRBJ2-3
TGCAGTGCCACCCTTCGACAGGGGGCGATGAGGGAGAACACTGAAGCTTTCTTT | CSATLRQGAMRENTEAFF | TRBV20-1 | few | TRBD1 | TRBJ1-1
TGTGCCAGCAGATCATATGGGATAGGGCCAAATTCACCCCTCCACTTT | CASRSYGIGPNSPLHF | TRBV2 | few | - | TRBJ1-6
TGTGCCTGGAGCAGTGGACACTTTTACGAGCAGTACTTC | CAWSSGHFYEQYF | TRBV30 | - | - | TRBJ2-7
TGTGCCAGCAGCCCAAGGACTAGCGGGATGTACGAGCAGTACTTC | CASSPRTSGMYEQYF | TRBV11-2 | - | TRBD2 | TRBJ2-7
TGTGCCAGCAGCTTAGTAGGGAACGAGCAGTACTTC | CASSLVGNEQYF | TRBV7-2 | - | - | TRBJ2-7
TGTGCCAGCAGCCGGGACAGGGGGACAGATACGCAGTATTTT | CASSRDRGTDTQYF | TRBV2 | few | TRBD1 | TRBJ2-3
TGTGCCAGCAGCCACGGACCGGAATCTAACTATGGCTACACCTTC | CASSHGPESNYGYTF | TRBV6-6 | - | - | TRBJ1-2
TGTGCCAGCAGCTTAGTTCCAGGACAGGAGCCCTACGAGCAGTACTTC | CASSLVPGQEPYEQYF | TRBV11-2 | - | TRBD1 | TRBJ2-7
TGTGCCAGTTTCGGAGCGGGGAGGGGGGAGCAGTACTTC | CASFGAGRGEQYF | TRBV28 | - | - | TRBJ2-7
TGTGCCAGCAGTTACTCCGGGAAAGAAGCTTTCTTT | CASSYSGKEAFF | TRBV6-5 | few | - | TRBJ1-1
TGTGCCAGCAGTTACTCGCCCAGAGCCTACGAGCAGTACTTC | CASSYSPRAYEQYF | TRBV6-7 | - | - | TRBJ2-7
TGTGCCAGCAGCCACGGAAACACCATATATTTT | CASSHGNTIYF | TRBV12-3/TRBV12-4 | few | - | TRBJ1-3
TGCAGCGTTGAAGAACTAGGGACCGCATATTCTGGAAACACCATATATTTT | CSVEELGTAYSGNTIYF | TRBV29-1 | few | - | TRBJ1-3
TGTGCCAGCAGCTTCAGGGGGCAGCATGAGCAGTTCTTC | CASSFRGQHEQFF | TRBV7-9 | few | TRBD1 | TRBJ2-1
TGTGCCAGTAGTATATCTCCCCCAGCGGGCCGCTCCTACAATGAGCAGTTCTTC | CASSISPPAGRSYNEQFF | TRBV19 | few | - | TRBJ2-1
TGTGCCAGCAGCTCTGGGGGGGGCCAGATTTCACCCCTCCACTTT | CASSSGGGQISPLHF | TRBV2 | few | - | TRBJ1-6
TGTGCCAGCAGCTTACGACAGGGAAATACTGAAGCTTTCTTT | CASSLRQGNTEAFF | TRBV7-2 | many | TRBD1 | TRBJ1-1
TGTGCCAGCTCACCGGCGGGACAGGGGGCCTACGAGCAGTACTTC | CASSPAGQGAYEQYF | TRBV18 | once | TRBD1 | TRBJ2-7
TGCAGTGCTAGACCTAGCGGCCTCTCCTACAATGAGCAGTTCTTC | CSARPSGLSYNEQFF | TRBV20-1 | many | TRBD2 | TRBJ2-1
TGTGCCAGCAGCCCTCGACAGGGGAGATACAATGAGCAGTTCTTC | CASSPRQGRYNEQFF | TRBV9 | - | TRBD1 | TRBJ2-1
TGTGCCAGCAGCTTGGGGGACAGTGCCGGGGAGCTGTTTTTT | CASSLGDSAGELFF | TRBV5-5 | few | TRBD1 | TRBJ2-2
TGTGCCAGCAGCCAAGCGGACAGTGGCAATTCACCCCTCCACTTT | CASSQADSGNSPLHF | TRBV4-2 | - | - | TRBJ1-6
TGTGCCACCTTAAGGACAGGGAGTGGCGGCACTGAAGCTTTCTTT | CATLRTGSGGTEAFF | TRBV4-2 | - | TRBD1 | TRBJ1-1
TGTGCCAGCAACTGGGCTCGGAACACCGGGGAGCTGTTTTTT | CASNWARNTGELFF | TRBV11-2 | - | - | TRBJ2-2
TGTGCCAGCAGAAAGACAGGGCAAGGCGGGGAGCTGTTTTTT | CASRKTGQGGELFF | TRBV6-2/TRBV6-3 | - | TRBD1 | TRBJ2-2
TGCAGTGCTAGTGCAGCGGGGCAAGAGACCCAGTACTTC | CSASAAGQETQYF | TRBV20-1 | - | TRBD2 | TRBJ2-5
TGTGCCAGCAGTGTGAAGGGACGGGCGGACCCTAACTATGGCTACACCTTC | CASSVKGRADPNYGYTF | TRBV2 | few | - | TRBJ1-2
TGCAGCGTTGGGGGGACGCAAGAGACCCAGTACTTC | CSVGGTQETQYF | TRBV29-1 | - | - | TRBJ2-5
TGTGCCAGCAGCTCCGGGACTAGCCCCACAGATACGCAGTATTTT | CASSSGTSPTDTQYF | TRBV7-2 | - | TRBD2 | TRBJ2-3
TGTGCCAGCAGCTTAGGAGGGTTTCGCACAGATACGCAGTATTTT | CASSLGGFRTDTQYF | TRBV7-2 | - | - | TRBJ2-3
TGTGCCAGCAGCTTAGAGGTAGCGGGAGCTCCTTCGAACACCGGGGAGCTGTTTTTT | CASSLEVAGAPSNTGELFF | TRBV7-2 | few | TRBD2 | TRBJ2-2
TGTGCCAGCAGTGGGACAGGGCATATGAACACTGAAGCTTTCTTT | CASSGTGHMNTEAFF | TRBV4-2 | few | TRBD1 | TRBJ1-1
TGTGCCAGCAGCTTTTCCGGACTAGCGGGAGGTGGGCGTGCCGGGGAGCTGTTTTTT | CASSFSGLAGGGRAGELFF | TRBV13 | few | TRBD2 | TRBJ2-2
TGTGCCAGCAGACAGGAAAACTATAATTCACCCCTCCACTTT | CASRQENYNSPLHF | TRBV6-1 | - | - | TRBJ1-6